The clone carrying this TCR beta chain was seen at least ten times. Primed by a sample-barcoded 5' primer and a J-beta primer mix, a second PCR proceeded for about 7 to 11 cycles. TCRdb re-analysed the 5' RACE reads in MiXCR, keeping a single row per CDR3 protein. The data contain hundreds of thousands of distinct CDR3 sequences, 40% to 60% of them singletons. The sample belongs to a study of blood T cells in healthy people across ages. Trimming took off 6 bases at V and 3 bases at J, with 7 bases between the two ends. The CDR3 totals 12 residues. The TCR comes from a man aged 30 to 39 in good health. The chain couples TRBV12-3 or TRBV12-4 to TRBJ2-3; D is unresolved. Sequenced material: blood. As DNA, the CDR3 is TGTGCCAGCAGCCGGCTTACAGATACGCAGTATTTT. It encodes CASSRLTDTQYF.